This T cell receptor (beta chain) stems from a study of blood T cell repertoires in COVID-19. Study-level background: Whether acute or convalescent, the COVID-19 samples came from the United States, Italy and Spain.

In the source study's methods: Reference gene primers were amplified, and this amplification served to estimate nucleated cell counts. The repertoire was sequenced with immunoSEQ multiplex PCR; TCRdb's copy has only in-frame clones and lacks some. That table is the source of V, J and clone size, and D and trimming were worked out from the DNA. Of about 150,000 clones in the sample, 75% to 90% were seen once. The CDR3 loop spans 14 amino acids. Germline V gives CDR1 LNHDA, CDR2 SQIVND (reference sequence). Deletions cut 6 bases from V and 3 bases from J, with 13 bases between. The sample comprised PBMCs or T cells enriched from blood (not recorded which). V gene TRBV19 combines with J gene TRBJ2-3; the D is unclear. The clonotype was recovered from a woman aged 40 to 50 who had been exposed to COVID-19. The CDR3 region has the DNA TGTGCCAGTAGACAGAAACAAACGACAGATACGCAGTATTTT. It specifies CASRQKQTTDTQYF.